The 9 T cell receptor beta chains in this list originate from one sample, sequenced in a study of shared clonotypes between healthy human individuals. Clones were sequenced by immunoSEQ multiplex PCR, and TCRdb holds only the in-frame ones, with some missing. The sample contains over a million clones, around 97% of which appear only once. Material for sequencing was naive CD4+ T cells sorted from blood. Documented subset: CD45RA+ positively selected. These receptors were collected from a young man in good health.

CDR3 nucleotides: TGCGCCAGCATTCCGGGACTAGCGGGGGTTAGCAATGAGCAGTTCTTC. This gives the protein CASIPGLAGVSNEQFF. The rearrangement links TRBV5-1 to TRBJ2-1, with 14 bases matching TRBD2. The CDR3 has 16 residues. V lost 6 bases, J lost 6 bases, and 8 bases stayed unmatched. Germline assignment: CDR1 SGHRS and CDR2 YFSETQ.

The gene calls are TRBV6-6 and TRBJ1-1, with a possible D match to TRBD1 (5 bases). Germline lookup yields CDR1 MNHNY and CDR2 SVGAGI (reference sequence). The V end was cut by 3 bases, the J end by 4 bases, with 9 bases between. This CDR3 comprises 13 residues. The CDR3 DNA reads as TGTGCCAGCAGTTATTTTGGGGGCACTGAAGCTTTCTTT. It codes for CASSYFGGTEAFF.

The gene calls are TRBV28 and TRBJ1-2; no clear D. Trimming removed 8 bases from V and 0 bases from J, with 13 bases in between. Germline loops: CDR1 MDHEN, CDR2 SYDVKM. This CDR3 is built from 14 residues. The CDR3 reads CASQPGSANYGYTF. The CDR3 DNA is TGTGCCAGCCAGCCAGGCAGCGCTAACTATGGCTACACCTTC.

The V call is TRBV7-8, the J call TRBJ2-1; a weak D match, TRBD2 (6 bases). Trimming took 4 bases from V and 10 from J, leaving 8 bases between them. The germline CDR1 and CDR2 sequences are SGHVS and FQNEAQ. The CDR3 length is 11 residues. CDR3 amino acids: CASSSSDEQFF. CDR3 in DNA: TGTGCCAGCAGCTCTAGCGACGAGCAGTTCTTC. The variable domain in full, completed from reference TRBV7-8 and TRBJ2-1, reads GAGVSQSPRYKVAKRGQDVALRCDPISGHVSLFWYQQALGQGPEFLTYFQNEAQLDKSGLPSDRFFAERPEGSVSTLKIQRTQQEDSAVYLCASSSSDEQFFGPGTRLTVL.

Concerning this clone itself: At one boundary the junction diverges from the germline segment, which might be a read error. V gene TRBV6-1 combines with J gene TRBJ2-7; D is undetermined. The CDR3 sequence is 11 residues long. CDR1 and CDR2 from the germline V gene are MNHNS and SASEGT. The CDR3 bases are TGTGCCAGCAGTGAAATTCGGTCGGTACGTTTC. Protein product: CASSEIRSVRF.

The chain uses TRBV18 and TRBJ2-7; D ambiguous. In germline, CDR1 is KGHSH, CDR2 LQKENI. This CDR3 region has 14 residues. V lost 4 bases and J 2 bases, leaving 12 bases between the germline ends. In DNA form, the CDR3 reads TGTGCCAGCTCACAGCCTCCAACAACCTACGAGCAGTACTTC. It yields the protein CASSQPPTTYEQYF.

The rearrangement links TRBV30 to TRBJ1-1; 10 positions agree with TRBD1. Germline-derived CDR1 and CDR2 are GTSNPN and SVGIG (reference sequence). The CDR3 totals 15 residues. Trimming removed 2 bases from V and 8 bases from J; junction bases left unmatched: 11. The CDR3: CAWSRVPGQGREAFF. CDR3 nucleotide sequence: TGTGCCTGGAGTAGGGTCCCGGGACAGGGGAGGGAAGCTTTCTTT.

Written as DNA, the CDR3 is TGTGCCAGCAGCCCTGGGATCGGGGAGACCCAGTACTTC. Translated: CASSPGIGETQYF. The rearrangement joins TRBV2 to TRBJ2-5; D is undetermined. Trimming removed 6 bases at V and 5 bases at J, with 13 bases between. CDR3 length equals 13 residues. Germline CDR1 reads SNHLY; CDR2 reads FYNNEI.

The rearrangement joins TRBV18 to TRBJ2-7; 10 bases line up with TRBD2. This CDR3 region has 18 residues. V dropped 3 bases and J dropped 2; count of bases not matched to a gene: 13. Germline-derived CDR1 and CDR2 are KGHSH and LQKENI. The CDR3 nucleotides are TGTGCCAGCTCACCCTTTCAGGTAGCGGGAGGTCCCACCTACGAGCAGTACTTC. This gives the protein CASSPFQVAGGPTYEQYF.